This T cell receptor beta chain emerged from a study of blood T cell repertoires in COVID-19. The overall study: The origin of the acute and convalescent COVID-19 samples was the United States, Italy and Spain. The cDNA or gDNA used as material had been derived from T cells, B-cell-depleted T cells, or PBMCs.

Germline lookup yields CDR1 SGDLS and CDR2 YYNGEE. V dropped 2 bases and J dropped 5 bases, with 11 bases sitting between them. CDR3 size: 15 residues. As handled by the study authors: From reference gene primer amplification, estimates of nucleated cell counts were derived. The repertoire was sequenced with immunoSEQ multiplex PCR; TCRdb's copy has only in-frame clones and lacks some. V, J and clone size are taken as reported in that table, and D and trimming were inferred from the DNA itself. The data show 90,000 to 120,000 clones, roughly 89% seen once. Sequencing input: peripheral blood. The rearrangement links TRBV9 to TRBJ1-6, with a possible D match to TRBD1 (5 bases). The receptor's source is a human donor in a cohort sampled during active COVID-19. CDR3 DNA: TGTGCCAGCAGCGTCCGAGACAGAGATAATTCACCCCTCCACTTT. It translates to CASSVRDRDNSPLHF.